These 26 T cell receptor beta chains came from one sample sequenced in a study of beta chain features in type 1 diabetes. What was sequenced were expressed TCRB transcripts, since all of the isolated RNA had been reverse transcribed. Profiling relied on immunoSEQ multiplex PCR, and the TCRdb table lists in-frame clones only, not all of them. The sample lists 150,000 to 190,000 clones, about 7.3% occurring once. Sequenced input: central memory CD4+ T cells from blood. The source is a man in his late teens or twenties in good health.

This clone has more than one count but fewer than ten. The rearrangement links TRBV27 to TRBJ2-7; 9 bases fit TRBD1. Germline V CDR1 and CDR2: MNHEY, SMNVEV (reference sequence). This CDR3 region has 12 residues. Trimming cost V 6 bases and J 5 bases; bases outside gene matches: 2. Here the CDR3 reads CASRRQGDEQYF. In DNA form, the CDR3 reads TGTGCCAGCAGAAGACAGGGGGACGAGCAGTACTTC.

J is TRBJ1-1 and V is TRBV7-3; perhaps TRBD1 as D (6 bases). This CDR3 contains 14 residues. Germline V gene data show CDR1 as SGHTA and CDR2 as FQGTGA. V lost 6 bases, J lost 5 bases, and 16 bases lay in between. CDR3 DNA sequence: TGTGCCAGCAGATATTCGGCCCAGGGGACTGAAGCTTTCTTT. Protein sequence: CASRYSAQGTEAFF.

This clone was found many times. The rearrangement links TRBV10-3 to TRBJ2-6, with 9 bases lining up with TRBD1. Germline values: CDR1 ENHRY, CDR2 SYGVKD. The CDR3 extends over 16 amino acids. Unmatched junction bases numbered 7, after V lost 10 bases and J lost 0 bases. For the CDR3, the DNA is TGTGCCACCTTACAGGGGGCCCCCTCTGGGGCCAACGTCCTGACTTTC. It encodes CATLQGAPSGANVLTF.

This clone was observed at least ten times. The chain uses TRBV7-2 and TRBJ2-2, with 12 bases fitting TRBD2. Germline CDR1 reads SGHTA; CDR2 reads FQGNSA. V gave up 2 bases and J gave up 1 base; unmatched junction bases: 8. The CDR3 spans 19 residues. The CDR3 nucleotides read TGTGCCAGCAGCTTAACACTAGCGGGGGGTTATGGGAACACCGGGGAGCTGTTTTTT. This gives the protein CASSLTLAGGYGNTGELFF.

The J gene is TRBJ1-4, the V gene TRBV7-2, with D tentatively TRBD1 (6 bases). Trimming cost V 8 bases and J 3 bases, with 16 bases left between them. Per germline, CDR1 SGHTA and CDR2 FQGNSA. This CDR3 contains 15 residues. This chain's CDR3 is CASGMLGASNEKLFF. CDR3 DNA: TGTGCCAGCGGAATGCTGGGGGCCTCTAATGAAAAACTGTTTTTT.

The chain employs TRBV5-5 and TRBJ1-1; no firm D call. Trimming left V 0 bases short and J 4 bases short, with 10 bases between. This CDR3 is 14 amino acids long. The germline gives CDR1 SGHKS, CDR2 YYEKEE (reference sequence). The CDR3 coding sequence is TGTGCCAGCAGCTTGGGGGCAGGCGCCACTGAAGCTTTCTTT. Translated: CASSLGAGATEAFF.

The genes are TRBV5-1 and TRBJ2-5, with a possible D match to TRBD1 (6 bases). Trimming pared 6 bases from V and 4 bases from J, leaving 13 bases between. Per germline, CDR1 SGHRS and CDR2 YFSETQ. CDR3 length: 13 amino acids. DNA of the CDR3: TGCGCCAGCACACAGGGCTGGGGAGAGACCCAGTACTTC. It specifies CASTQGWGETQYF.

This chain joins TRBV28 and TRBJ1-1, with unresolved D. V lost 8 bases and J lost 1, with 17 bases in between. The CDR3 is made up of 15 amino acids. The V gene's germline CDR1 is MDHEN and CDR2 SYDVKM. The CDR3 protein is CASPPSRSRNTEAFF. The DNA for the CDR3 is TGTGCCAGCCCCCCCAGTCGGAGCAGGAACACTGAAGCTTTCTTT.

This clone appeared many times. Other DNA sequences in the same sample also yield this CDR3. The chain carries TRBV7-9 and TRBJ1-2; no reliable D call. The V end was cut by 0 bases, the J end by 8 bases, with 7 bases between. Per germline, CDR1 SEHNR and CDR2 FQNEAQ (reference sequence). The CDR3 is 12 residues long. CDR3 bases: TGTGCCAGCAGCTTAGCAGGAGGGGGCTACACCTTC. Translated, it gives CASSLAGGGYTF. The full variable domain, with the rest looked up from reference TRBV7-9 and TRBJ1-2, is DTGVSQNPRHKITKRGQNVTFRCDPISEHNRLYWYRQTLGQGPEFLTYFQNEAQLEKSRLLSDRFSAERPKGSFSTLEIQRTEQGDSAMYLCASSLAGGGYTFGSGTRLTVV.

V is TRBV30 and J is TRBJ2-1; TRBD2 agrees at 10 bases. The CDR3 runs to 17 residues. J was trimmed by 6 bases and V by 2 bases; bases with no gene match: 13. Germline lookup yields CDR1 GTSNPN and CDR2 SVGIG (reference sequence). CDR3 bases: TGTGCCTGGAGTCTCTCGGGGGGAGCGGGAGGGCCCAATGAGCAGTTCTTC. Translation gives CAWSLSGGAGGPNEQFF.

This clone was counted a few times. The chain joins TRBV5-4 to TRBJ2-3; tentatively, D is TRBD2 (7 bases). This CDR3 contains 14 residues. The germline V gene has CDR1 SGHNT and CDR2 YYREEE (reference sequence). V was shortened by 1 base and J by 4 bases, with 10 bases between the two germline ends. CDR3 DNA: TGTGCCAGCAGCTTGTTAGGGGGGGCAGATACGCAGTATTTT. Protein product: CASSLLGGADTQYF. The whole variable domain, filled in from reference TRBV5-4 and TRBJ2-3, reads ETGVTQSPTHLIKTRGQQVTLRCSSQSGHNTVSWYQQALGQGPQFIFQYYREEENGRGNFPPRFSGLQFPNYSSELNVNALELDDSALYLCASSLLGGADTQYFGPGTRLTVL.

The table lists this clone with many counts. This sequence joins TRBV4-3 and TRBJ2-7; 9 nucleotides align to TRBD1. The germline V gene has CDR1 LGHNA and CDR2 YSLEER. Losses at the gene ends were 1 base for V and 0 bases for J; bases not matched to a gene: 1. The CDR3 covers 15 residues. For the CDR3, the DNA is TGCGCCAGCAGCCAAGGACAGGGGGGCTCCTACGAGCAGTACTTC. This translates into CASSQGQGGSYEQYF.

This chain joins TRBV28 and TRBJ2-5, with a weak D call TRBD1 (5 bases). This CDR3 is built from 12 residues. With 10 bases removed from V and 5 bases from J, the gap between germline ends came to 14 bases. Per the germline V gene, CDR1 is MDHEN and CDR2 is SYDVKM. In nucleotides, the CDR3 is TGTGCCACCCTGAGACAGAGCGAGACCCAGTACTTC. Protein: CATLRQSETQYF.

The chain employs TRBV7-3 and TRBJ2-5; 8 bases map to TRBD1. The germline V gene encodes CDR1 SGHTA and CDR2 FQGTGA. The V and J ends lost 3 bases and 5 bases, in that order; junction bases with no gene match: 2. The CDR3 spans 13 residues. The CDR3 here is CASSFTGGETQYF. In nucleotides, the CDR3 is TGTGCCAGCAGCTTTACAGGGGGTGAGACCCAGTACTTC.

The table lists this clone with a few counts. For the CDR3, the DNA is TGTGCCAGCAGTCGACAGGGGCTTGGAAACACCATATATTTT. This translates into CASSRQGLGNTIYF. V usage is TRBV28 and J usage is TRBJ1-3, with 8 bases identical to TRBD1. V shed 5 bases and J 3 bases; nucleotides not matched to a gene: 3. CDR1 and CDR2 (germline): MDHEN, SYDVKM. This CDR3 is built from 14 residues.

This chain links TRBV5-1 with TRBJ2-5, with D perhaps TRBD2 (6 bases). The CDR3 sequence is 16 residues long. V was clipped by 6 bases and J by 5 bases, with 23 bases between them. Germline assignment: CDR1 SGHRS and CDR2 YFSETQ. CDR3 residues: CASNWDSRFDRETQYF. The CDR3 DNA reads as TGCGCCAGCAACTGGGACTCCCGATTCGATCGGGAGACCCAGTACTTC.

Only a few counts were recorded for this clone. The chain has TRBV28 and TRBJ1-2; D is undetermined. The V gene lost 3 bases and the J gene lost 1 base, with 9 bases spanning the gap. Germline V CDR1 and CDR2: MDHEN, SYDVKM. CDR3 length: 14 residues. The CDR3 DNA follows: TGTGCCAGCAGTTTGGAGCCTCTTAACTATGGCTACACCTTC. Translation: CASSLEPLNYGYTF.

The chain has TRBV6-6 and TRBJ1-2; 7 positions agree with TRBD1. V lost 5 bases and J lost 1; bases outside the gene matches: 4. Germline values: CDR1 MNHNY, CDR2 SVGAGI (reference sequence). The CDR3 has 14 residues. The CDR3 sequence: CASSRDRDNYGYTF. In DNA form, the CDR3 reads TGTGCCAGCAGTCGGGACAGAGATAACTATGGCTACACCTTC.

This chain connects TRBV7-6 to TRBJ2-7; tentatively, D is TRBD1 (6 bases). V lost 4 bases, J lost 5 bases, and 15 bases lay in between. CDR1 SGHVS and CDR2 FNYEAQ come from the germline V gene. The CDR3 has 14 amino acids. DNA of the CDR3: TGTGCCAGCAGCTCGACAGGCTCTACCCACGAGCAGTACTTC. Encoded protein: CASSSTGSTHEQYF.

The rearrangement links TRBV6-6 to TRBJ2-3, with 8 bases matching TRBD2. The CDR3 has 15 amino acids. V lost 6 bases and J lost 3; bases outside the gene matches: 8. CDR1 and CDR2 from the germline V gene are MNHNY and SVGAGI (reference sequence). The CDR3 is CASSSPGGPTDTQYF. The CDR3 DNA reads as TGTGCCAGCAGCTCACCGGGGGGGCCTACAGATACGCAGTATTTT.

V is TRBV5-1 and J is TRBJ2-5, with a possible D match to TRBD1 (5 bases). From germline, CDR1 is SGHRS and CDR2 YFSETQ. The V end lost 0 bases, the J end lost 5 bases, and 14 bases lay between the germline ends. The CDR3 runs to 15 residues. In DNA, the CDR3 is TGCGCCAGCAGCTTGGCCCCAGGGCAGGTGGAGACCCAGTACTTC. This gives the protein CASSLAPGQVETQYF.

The CDR3 DNA reads as TGCGCCAGCAGCCAAGGTAGAACAGAGTATAATTCACCCCTCCACTTT. This codes for CASSQGRTEYNSPLHF. The chain combines TRBV4-3 with TRBJ1-6; no reliable D call. The V and J ends lost 1 base and 4 bases respectively, with 11 bases between them. The CDR3 runs 16 residues. The germline V gene has CDR1 LGHNA and CDR2 YSLEER.

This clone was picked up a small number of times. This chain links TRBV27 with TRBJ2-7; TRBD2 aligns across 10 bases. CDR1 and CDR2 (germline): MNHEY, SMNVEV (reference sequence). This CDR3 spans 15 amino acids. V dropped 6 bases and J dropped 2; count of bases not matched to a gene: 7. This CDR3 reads CASRAKREGTYEQYF. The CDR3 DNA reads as TGTGCCAGCAGAGCTAAGCGGGAGGGAACCTACGAGCAGTACTTC.

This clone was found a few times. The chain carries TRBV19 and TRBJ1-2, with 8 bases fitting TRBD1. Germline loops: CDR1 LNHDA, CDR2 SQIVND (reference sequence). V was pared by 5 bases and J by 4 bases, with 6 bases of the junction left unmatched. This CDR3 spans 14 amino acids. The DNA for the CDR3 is TGTGCCAGTAGTGACAGGGGTAAGGCCTATGGCTACACCTTC. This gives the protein CASSDRGKAYGYTF.

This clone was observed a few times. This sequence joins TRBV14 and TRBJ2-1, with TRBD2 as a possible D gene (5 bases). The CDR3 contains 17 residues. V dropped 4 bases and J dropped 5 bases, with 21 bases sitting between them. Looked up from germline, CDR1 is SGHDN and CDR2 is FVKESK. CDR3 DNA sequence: TGTGCCAGCAGCCGTTTCCGGGTCCGTGACGGGGACAATGAGCAGTTCTTC. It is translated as CASSRFRVRDGDNEQFF.

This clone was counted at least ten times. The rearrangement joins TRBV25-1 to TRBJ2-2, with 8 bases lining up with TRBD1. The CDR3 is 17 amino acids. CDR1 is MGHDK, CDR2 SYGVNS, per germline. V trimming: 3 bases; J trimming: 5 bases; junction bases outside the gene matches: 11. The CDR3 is CASSDLGQGSLTGELFF. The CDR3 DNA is TGTGCCAGCAGTGATCTAGGACAGGGCAGTTTGACCGGGGAGCTGTTTTTT. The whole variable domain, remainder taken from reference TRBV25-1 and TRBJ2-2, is EADIYQTPRYLVIGTGKKITLECSQTMGHDKMYWYQQDPGMELHLIHYSYGVNSTEKGDLSSESTVSRIRTEHFPLTLESARPSHTSQYLCASSDLGQGSLTGELFFGEGSRLTVL.